The 29 T cell receptor beta chains listed next were all sequenced from one sample in a study of cytomegalovirus exposure and HLA in healthy donors. PCR was performed using 60 Vbeta and 13 Jbeta primers. Some clones are missing from TCRdb's copy, which holds only in-frame ones; the method was immunoSEQ multiplex PCR. The sample carries some 120,000 clones, 83% recorded once. Specimen: PBMCs. The receptors shown here come from a woman aged 40 to 49 in good health and CMV-seropositive.

This sequence joins TRBV5-1 and TRBJ1-4, with 9 positions matching TRBD1. Unmatched junction bases numbered 3, after V lost 3 bases and J lost 6 bases. The length of the CDR3 is 14 residues. In germline, CDR1 is SGHRS, CDR2 YFSETQ. The CDR3 reads CASSSGQGDEKLFF. For the CDR3, the DNA is TGCGCCAGCAGCTCGGGACAGGGAGATGAAAAACTGTTTTTT.

The rearrangement uses TRBV13 and TRBJ2-1; TRBD2 agrees at 7 bases. The junction had 2 bases not matched to a gene; V was cut back by 5 bases and J by 7 bases. The CDR3 consists of 12 residues. Germline CDR1 and CDR2: PRHDT and FYEKMQ (reference sequence). The CDR3 DNA sequence: TGTGCCAGCAGCCCTAGCGGAAATGAGCAGTTCTTC. This encodes CASSPSGNEQFF. Full variable domain (rest looked up from reference TRBV13 and TRBJ2-1): AAGVIQSPRHLIKEKRETATLKCYPIPRHDTVYWYQQGPGQDPQFLISFYEKMQSDKGSIPDRFSAQQFSDYHSELNMSSLELGDSALYFCASSPSGNEQFFGPGTRLTVL.

The chain joins TRBV7-9 to TRBJ2-1; TRBD2 matches at 12 bases. This CDR3 has 16 amino acids. Trimming at V came to 4 bases and at J to 7 bases, leaving 8 bases not matched to a gene. Germline loops: CDR1 SEHNR, CDR2 FQNEAQ (reference sequence). CDR3 in DNA: TGTGCCAGCAGCTCCGGGGGGCTAGCGGGAGGGAATGAGCAGTTCTTC. This codes for CASSSGGLAGGNEQFF.

Only a few counts were recorded for this clone. This chain connects TRBV4-2 to TRBJ2-1; 8 nucleotides line up with TRBD2. Germline V gene lookup returns CDR1 LGHNA and CDR2 YNFKEQ. Trimming at V came to 5 bases and at J to 6 bases, leaving 9 bases not matched to a gene. The CDR3 is 15 amino acids. Written as DNA, the CDR3 is TGTGCCAGCAGCTTCTTAGCGGGAAACCTCAATGAGCAGTTCTTC. Translation gives CASSFLAGNLNEQFF.

The V call is TRBV7-9, the J call TRBJ2-2; TRBD2 matches 10 bases. Germline CDR1 SEHNR, CDR2 FQNEAQ (reference sequence). With 1 base clipped from V and 4 bases from J, the junction kept 3 bases outside the gene matches. The CDR3 runs 16 residues. Here the CDR3 reads CASSLGRTSGTGELFF. The CDR3 DNA reads TGTGCCAGCAGCTTAGGACGGACTAGCGGCACCGGGGAGCTGTTTTTT.

The chain uses TRBV27 and TRBJ1-6, with 7 bases that match TRBD1. V lost 2 bases, J lost 3 bases, and 1 base stayed unmatched. Germline CDR1 is MNHEY and CDR2 is SMNVEV (reference sequence). The CDR3 contains 15 residues. The CDR3 nucleotides read TGTGCCAGCAGTTTAAGGGACAGCTATAATTCACCCCTCCACTTT. As protein: CASSLRDSYNSPLHF.

This rearrangement joins TRBV5-1 to TRBJ1-5, with D possibly TRBD1 on 6 matching bases. CDR3 length equals 14 residues. Germline V lookup: CDR1 SGHRS, CDR2 YFSETQ. V gave up 0 bases and J gave up 3 bases, with 7 bases separating them. This CDR3 is CASSLGDNNQPQHF. As DNA, the CDR3 is TGCGCCAGCAGCTTGGGGGACAACAATCAGCCCCAGCATTTT.

The chain combines TRBV27 with TRBJ2-5; tentative D call: TRBD1 (6 bases). The CDR3 spans 17 residues. The V gene's germline CDR1 is MNHEY and CDR2 SMNVEV (reference sequence). Trimming removed 1 base at V and 2 bases at J, with 17 bases between. The CDR3 protein is CASSLFVGTPGQETQYF. CDR3 in DNA: TGTGCCAGCAGTTTATTTGTAGGGACACCAGGTCAAGAGACCCAGTACTTC.

The chain uses TRBV30 and TRBJ2-3; D is uncertain. The CDR3 loop spans 13 amino acids. V gave up 0 bases and J gave up 4 bases, with 8 bases separating them. Germline CDR1 is GTSNPN and CDR2 is SVGIG (reference sequence). Written as DNA, the CDR3 is TGTGCCTGGAGTGTTACTTGGTCAGATACGCAGTATTTT. Translated, it gives CAWSVTWSDTQYF.

This chain uses TRBV18 with TRBJ2-7; tentative D call: TRBD2 (5 bases). Germline loops: CDR1 KGHSH, CDR2 LQKENI. Trimming took 3 bases from V and 4 from J, leaving 16 bases between them. The CDR3 length is 15 residues. In DNA form, the CDR3 reads TGTGCCAGCTCACCGCAGGCGGGCGGACCTTACGAGCAGTACTTC. Its protein product is CASSPQAGGPYEQYF. The complete variable domain, with remaining parts taken from reference TRBV18 and TRBJ2-7, reads NAGVMQNPRHLVRRRGQEARLRCSPMKGHSHVYWYRQLPEEGLKFMVYLQKENIIDESGMPKERFSAEFPKEGPSILRIQQVVRGDSAAYFCASSPQAGGPYEQYFGPGTRLTVT.

J is TRBJ2-3 and V is TRBV9, with 10 bases that match TRBD1. The CDR3 is made up of 17 amino acids. CDR1 and CDR2 from the germline V gene are SGDLS and YYNGEE. The ends lost 7 bases at V and 2 bases at J; junction bases unmatched: 13. CDR3 nucleotides: TGTGCCAGCGGGGCGACAGGGGGCAAGGAGGACACAGATACGCAGTATTTT. This sequence encodes CASGATGGKEDTDTQYF.

The rearrangement links TRBV11-2 to TRBJ2-2; possibly TRBD2 for D (7 bases). Trimming took 5 bases from V and 3 from J, leaving 22 bases between them. This CDR3 has 18 amino acids. Germline CDR1 SGHAT, CDR2 FQNNGV. For the CDR3, the DNA is TGTGCCAGCAGCCCGAACGGGGGGCCCCAACGGGACACCGGGGAGCTGTTTTTT. It encodes CASSPNGGPQRDTGELFF. Together with reference TRBV11-2 and TRBJ2-2, the CDR3 gives the full variable domain: EAGVAQSPRYKIIEKRQSVAFWCNPISGHATLYWYQQILGQGPKLLIQFQNNGVVDDSQLPKDRFSAERLKGVDSTLKIQPAKLEDSAVYLCASSPNGGPQRDTGELFFGEGSRLTVL.

The V gene is TRBV7-2, the J gene TRBJ2-5, with TRBD2 matching 7 bases. The CDR3 sequence is 16 residues long. Germline CDR1 SGHTA, CDR2 FQGNSA. Trimming cost V 2 bases and J 7 bases; bases outside gene matches: 13. CDR3 residues: CASSLRGLDRKGTQYF. CDR3 nucleotides: TGTGCCAGCAGCTTACGAGGACTAGATCGAAAAGGGACCCAGTACTTC.

J is TRBJ2-1 and V is TRBV14; maybe TRBD1 (5 bases). Germline CDR1 reads SGHDN; CDR2 reads FVKESK. The CDR3 runs to 14 residues. With 4 bases removed from V and 4 bases from J, the gap between germline ends came to 11 bases. The CDR3 spells CASSPQGPYNEQFF. As DNA, the CDR3 is TGTGCCAGCAGCCCCCAGGGTCCGTACAATGAGCAGTTCTTC.

The V call is TRBV7-2, the J call TRBJ1-4; no reliable D call. V dropped 1 base and J dropped 4 bases, with 10 bases sitting between them. CDR3 length: 15 amino acids. In germline, CDR1 is SGHTA, CDR2 FQGNSA. CDR3 coding DNA: TGTGCCAGCAGCTTAGGCATGGGCAGTAATGAAAAACTGTTTTTT. It encodes CASSLGMGSNEKLFF. Supplemented by reference TRBV7-2 and TRBJ1-4, the full variable domain reads GAGVSQSPSNKVTEKGKDVELRCDPISGHTALYWYRQSLGQGLEFLIYFQGNSAPDKSGLPSDRFSAERTGGSVSTLTIQRTQQEDSAVYLCASSLGMGSNEKLFFGSGTQLSVL.

Only one count was recorded for this clone. The genes are TRBV5-4 and TRBJ2-7; 8 nucleotides line up with TRBD2. The V segment lost 1 base and the J segment 2 bases; nucleotides outside the gene matches: 5. CDR3 length: 15 amino acids. The germline gives CDR1 SGHNT, CDR2 YYREEE (reference sequence). CDR3 sequence: CASSLIRGGTYEQYF. The CDR3 region has the DNA TGTGCCAGCAGCTTGATCCGGGGGGGGACCTACGAGCAGTACTTC.

In its sample, this clone was seen once. The J gene is TRBJ1-1, the V gene TRBV18; 8 bases agree with TRBD1. The trim removed 8 bases at V and 2 bases at J, leaving 4 bases unmatched. The germline gives CDR1 KGHSH, CDR2 LQKENI. The CDR3 has 13 residues. CDR3 in DNA: TGTGCCAGCCGGGGACAGGCTAACACTGAAGCTTTCTTT. It codes for CASRGQANTEAFF. Supplemented by reference TRBV18 and TRBJ1-1, the full variable domain reads NAGVMQNPRHLVRRRGQEARLRCSPMKGHSHVYWYRQLPEEGLKFMVYLQKENIIDESGMPKERFSAEFPKEGPSILRIQQVVRGDSAAYFCASRGQANTEAFFGQGTRLTVV.

The count of this clone is one. The chain links TRBV19 to TRBJ1-2; no definite D call. Germline-derived CDR1 and CDR2 are LNHDA and SQIVND (reference sequence). Trimming removed 0 bases from V and 5 bases from J, with 4 bases in between. The CDR3 sequence is 12 residues long. DNA of the CDR3: TGTGCCAGTAGTATAGATCAATATGGCTACACCTTC. Translation: CASSIDQYGYTF.

In the case of this clone: This is likely a read error, given that the CDR3 carries no conserved phenylalanine or tryptophan at its end. The chain uses TRBV23-1 and TRBJ1-2, with a weak D call TRBD1 (5 bases). TRBV23-1 has ORF status, its function being uncertain. This CDR3 is 13 amino acids long. V lost 3 bases and J 3 bases, leaving 8 bases between the germline ends. DNA of the CDR3: TGCGCCAGCAGTCATTGGGACTACTATGGCTACACCCTC. Translating gives CASSHWDYYGYTL.

V usage is TRBV27 and J usage is TRBJ2-7; 11 positions agree with TRBD2. Germline CDR1 and CDR2: MNHEY and SMNVEV (reference sequence). The V gene end was trimmed by 6 bases and the J gene end by 3 bases; junction bases not matched to a gene: 7. This CDR3 region has 15 residues. The CDR3 region is CASRQTSGRYYEQYF. For the CDR3, the DNA is TGTGCCAGCAGGCAAACTAGCGGGAGATACTACGAGCAGTACTTC.

The chain couples TRBV2 to TRBJ2-5; D is perhaps TRBD1 (6 bases). Germline V gene sequence: CDR1 SNHLY, CDR2 FYNNEI. V lost 1 base to trimming and J lost 1 base, with 10 bases between them. The CDR3 contains 15 residues. In DNA form, the CDR3 reads TGTGCCAGCAGTGAAGTGGCAGGGGCCCAAGAGACCCAGTACTTC. It encodes CASSEVAGAQETQYF.

The chain carries TRBV11-2 and TRBJ2-6, with 7 positions matching TRBD1. The germline gives CDR1 SGHAT, CDR2 FQNNGV. The CDR3 has 17 residues. V gave up 1 base and J gave up 4 bases; unmatched junction bases: 7. CDR3 sequence (DNA): TGTGCCAGCAGCTTAGGGACAGGATGGAAAGGGGCCAACGTCCTGACTTTC. This codes for CASSLGTGWKGANVLTF.

The rearrangement uses TRBV4-2 and TRBJ2-7; D gene uncertain. In germline, CDR1 is LGHNA, CDR2 YNFKEQ. This CDR3 has 14 residues. V was shortened by 0 bases and J by 3 bases, with 9 bases between the two germline ends. The CDR3 DNA reads as TGTGCCAGCAGCCAAGAATTGCGTAGCTACGAGCAGTACTTC. This sequence encodes CASSQELRSYEQYF.

This clone was observed a few times. V usage is TRBV6-5 and J usage is TRBJ2-7; 7 bases map to TRBD1. This CDR3 has 12 amino acids. Per the germline V gene, CDR1 is MNHEY and CDR2 is SVGAGI. With 9 bases clipped from V and 4 bases from J, the junction kept 6 bases outside the gene matches. The CDR3 DNA is TGTGCCAGTTGGGACAGAGGGTACGAGCAGTACTTC. Amino acid sequence: CASWDRGYEQYF.

This chain joins TRBV12-5 and TRBJ2-3, with 8 bases aligning to TRBD2. The J segment lost 4 bases and the V segment lost 3 bases, leaving 6 bases of the junction unmatched. The CDR3 has 15 residues. Germline assignment: CDR1 LGHNT and CDR2 FRNRAP. The CDR3 DNA reads as TGTGCTAGTGGTTTAAGACTAGCGCCATCAGATACGCAGTATTTT. Protein: CASGLRLAPSDTQYF.

The genes are TRBV11-3 and TRBJ2-6; TRBD2 might be the D (6 bases). V was clipped by 5 bases and J by 2 bases, with 13 bases between them. Germline-derived CDR1 and CDR2 are SGHNT and YENEEA. The CDR3 is 16 amino acids. DNA of the CDR3: TGTGCCAGCAGCCCGGGGGTTATCCCTGGGGCCAACGTCCTGACTTTC. Translating it yields CASSPGVIPGANVLTF.

This clone was counted between two and nine times. V usage is TRBV27 and J usage is TRBJ2-5, with TRBD1 matching over 7 bases. This CDR3 has 13 residues. Trimming took 7 bases from V and 3 from J; bases not matched to a gene: 5. Germline V CDR1 and CDR2: MNHEY, SMNVEV (reference sequence). CDR3 protein: CASKGQREETQYF. The DNA of the CDR3 is TGTGCCAGCAAGGGACAGAGAGAAGAGACCCAGTACTTC.

This sequence joins TRBV30 and TRBJ2-1; the D gene is possibly TRBD2 (5 bases). Between the trimmed V and J ends, which lost 1 base and 1 base, there was a span of 8 bases. Looked up from germline, CDR1 is GTSNPN and CDR2 is SVGIG (reference sequence). The CDR3 covers 14 residues. The CDR3 sequence is CAWSGAGSYNEQFF. CDR3 nucleotide sequence: TGTGCCTGGAGTGGGGCGGGTTCCTACAATGAGCAGTTCTTC.

This sequence joins TRBV5-5 and TRBJ1-5; TRBD1 matches at 8 bases. The V gene end was trimmed by 4 bases and the J gene end by 11 bases; junction bases not matched to a gene: 14. The CDR3 has 15 residues. Germline assignment: CDR1 SGHKS and CDR2 YYEKEE (reference sequence). The CDR3 DNA is TGTGCCAGCAGCCGACTGGGACAGGAATTATCGTCCCAGCATTTT. Amino acid sequence: CASSRLGQELSSQHF.